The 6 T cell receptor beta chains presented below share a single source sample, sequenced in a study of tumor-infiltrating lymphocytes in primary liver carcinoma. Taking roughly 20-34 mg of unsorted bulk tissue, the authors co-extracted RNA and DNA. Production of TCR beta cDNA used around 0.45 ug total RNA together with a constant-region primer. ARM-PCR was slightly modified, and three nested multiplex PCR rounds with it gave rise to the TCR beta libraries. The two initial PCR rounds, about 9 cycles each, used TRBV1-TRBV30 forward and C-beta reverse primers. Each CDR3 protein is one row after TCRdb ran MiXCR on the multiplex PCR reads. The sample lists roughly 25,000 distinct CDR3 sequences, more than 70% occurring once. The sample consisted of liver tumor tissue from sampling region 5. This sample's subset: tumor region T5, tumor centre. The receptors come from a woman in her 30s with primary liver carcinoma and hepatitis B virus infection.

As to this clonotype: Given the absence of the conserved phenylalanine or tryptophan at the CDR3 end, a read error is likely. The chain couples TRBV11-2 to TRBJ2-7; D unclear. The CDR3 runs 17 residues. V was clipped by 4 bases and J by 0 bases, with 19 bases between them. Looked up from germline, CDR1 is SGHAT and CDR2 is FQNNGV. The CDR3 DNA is TGTGCCAGCAGCTCCCTACCGTGGACGGTGAACTCCTACGAGCAGTACCTC. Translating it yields CASSSLPWTVNSYEQYL.

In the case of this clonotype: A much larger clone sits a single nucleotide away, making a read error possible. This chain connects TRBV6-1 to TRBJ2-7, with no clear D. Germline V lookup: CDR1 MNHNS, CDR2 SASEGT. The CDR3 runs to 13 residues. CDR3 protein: CASSDWVFYAQYF. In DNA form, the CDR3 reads TGTGCCAGCAGTGATTGGGTTTTCTACGCGCAGTACTTC.

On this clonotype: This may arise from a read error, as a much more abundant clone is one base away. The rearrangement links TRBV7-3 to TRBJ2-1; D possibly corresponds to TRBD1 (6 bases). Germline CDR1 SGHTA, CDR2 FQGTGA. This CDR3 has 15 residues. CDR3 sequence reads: CASSSQGLSYNGQFF. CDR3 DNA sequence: TGTGCCAGCAGTTCCCAGGGGTTAAGTTACAATGGGCAGTTCTTC.

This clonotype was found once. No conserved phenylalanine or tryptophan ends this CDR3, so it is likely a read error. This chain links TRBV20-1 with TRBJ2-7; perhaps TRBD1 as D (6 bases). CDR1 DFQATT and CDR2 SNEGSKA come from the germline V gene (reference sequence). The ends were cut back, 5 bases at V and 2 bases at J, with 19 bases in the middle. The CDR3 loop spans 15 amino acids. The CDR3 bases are TGCAGTGCTCAGAACCGGGACACGGGAACCTACGAGCAGTACTCC. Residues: CSAQNRDTGTYEQYS.

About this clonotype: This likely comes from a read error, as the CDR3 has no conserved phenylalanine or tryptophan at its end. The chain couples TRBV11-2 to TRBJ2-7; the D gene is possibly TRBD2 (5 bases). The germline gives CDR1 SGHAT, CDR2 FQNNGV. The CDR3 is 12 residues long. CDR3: CASCSYDYGQYL. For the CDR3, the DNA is TGTGCCAGCTGCTCCTACGACTACGGGCAGTACTTA.

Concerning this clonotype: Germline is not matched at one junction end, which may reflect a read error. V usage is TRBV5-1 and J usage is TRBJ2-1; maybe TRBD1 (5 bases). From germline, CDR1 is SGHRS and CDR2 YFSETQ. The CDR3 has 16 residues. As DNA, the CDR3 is TGCGCCAGCAGCCCTCTGGACATCAGCTCCTACAACGAGCAGTTCTTC. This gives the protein CASSPLDISSYNEQFF.